This TCR beta chain was sequenced during a study of T cell responses to AZD1222 COVID-19 vaccine. Study results and caveats: There were mostly white British donors and more females than males, and clonal diversity was possibly underestimated. Once two AZD1222 doses were given, Spike-specific TCR breadth and depth went up.

This clone was counted only a few times. Its specificity is unknown. Data came from immunoSEQ multiplex PCR; TCRdb stores just in-frame clones and leaves some out. The profile shows 100,000 to 150,000 clones, about 87% of them singletons. V lost 4 bases and J 6 bases, leaving 12 bases between the germline ends. This CDR3 comprises 13 residues. Germline CDR1 KGHDR, CDR2 SFDVKD. The chain is built from TRBV24-1 and TRBJ2-7; D perhaps matches TRBD1 (6 bases). This TCR was sampled from an adult in good health. The sample was peripheral blood, taken on day 0 of AZD1222 vaccination. CDR3 in DNA: TGTGCCACCAGTGACCCTGGGACACCCGAGCAGTACTTC. Translating it yields CATSDPGTPEQYF.